The rows below give T cell receptor beta chains drawn from one sample of a study of blood T cell repertoires in COVID-19. Assay used: immunoSEQ multiplex PCR; TCRdb lists only in-frame clones, some missing. The sample carries some 390,000 clones, just under 90% recorded once. Sample: PBMCs or T cells enriched from blood (not recorded which). These receptors all come from a woman aged 25 to 45 who had recovered from COVID-19. CDR3s include the opening cysteine and the closing phenylalanine or tryptophan. The D gene is left open where the match is weak. The listing skips clone size in some rows; elsewhere it reads once, few, many or a size class.

d_gene | abundance | j_gene | v_gene | CDR3aa | CDR3nt
NA | once | TRBJ1-5 | TRBV7-8 | CASSPRRGKGDQPQHF | TGTGCCAGCAGCCCCCGCAGGGGTAAAGGGGATCAGCCCCAGCATTTT
NA | NA | TRBJ2-3 | TRBV7-3 | CASSLTRDISTDTQYF | TGTGCCAGCAGCTTAACTCGGGACATAAGCACAGATACGCAGTATTTT
NA | once | TRBJ2-1 | TRBV5-1 | CASSLEGAGSYNEQFF | TGCGCCAGCAGCTTGGAGGGAGCGGGCTCCTACAATGAGCAGTTCTTC
NA | NA | TRBJ1-5 | TRBV4-1 | CASSQEWPGAYNQPQHF | TGCGCCAGCAGCCAAGAATGGCCAGGGGCATACAATCAGCCCCAGCATTTT
TRBD1 | NA | TRBJ1-1 | TRBV30 | CAWSVPRGLMNTEAFF | TGTGCCTGGAGTGTACCCAGGGGGCTGATGAACACTGAAGCTTTCTTT
TRBD1 | NA | TRBJ2-3 | TRBV7-9 | CASSLLGTGGTDTQYF | TGTGCCAGCAGCTTACTAGGGACAGGGGGAACAGATACGCAGTATTTT
NA | NA | TRBJ1-3 | TRBV4-1 | CASSRDSMAGNTIYF | TGCGCCAGCAGCCGAGACAGTATGGCTGGAAACACCATATATTTT
NA | NA | TRBJ1-5 | TRBV25-1 | CASRDERGPQHF | TGTGCCAGCAGGGACGAAAGGGGGCCCCAGCATTTT
NA | NA | TRBJ1-3 | TRBV2 | CASSDWGHSSGNTIYF | TGTGCCAGCAGTGATTGGGGCCACAGCTCTGGAAACACCATATATTTT
TRBD1 | many | TRBJ2-1 | TRBV7-9 | CASSPLDRDSSNEQFF | TGTGCCAGCAGCCCTTTGGACAGGGACAGTTCTAATGAGCAGTTCTTC
NA | once | TRBJ2-5 | TRBV30 | CAWTSGLTFETQYF | TGTGCCTGGACCTCTGGGCTAACTTTCGAGACCCAGTACTTC
TRBD1 | NA | TRBJ2-1 | TRBV12-3/TRBV12-4 | CASSRNDRDLQFF | TGTGCCAGCAGCCGTAATGACAGGGATCTCCAGTTCTTC
NA | NA | TRBJ1-1 | TRBV6-5 | CAISRGNTEAFF | TGTGCCATAAGTCGAGGGAACACTGAAGCTTTCTTT
NA | NA | TRBJ1-1 | TRBV29-1 | CSVETGGTEAFF | TGCAGCGTTGAGACGGGGGGCACTGAAGCTTTCTTT
NA | NA | TRBJ2-7 | TRBV27 | CASRGSWMVDEQYF | TGTGCCAGTAGGGGGTCGTGGATGGTCGACGAGCAGTACTTC
TRBD1 | NA | TRBJ1-1 | TRBV29-1 | CSGGTENTEAFF | TGCAGCGGAGGGACAGAGAACACTGAAGCTTTCTTT
NA | NA | TRBJ1-3 | TRBV7-9 | CASSLAGRGNTIYF | TGTGCCAGCAGCTTAGCAGGGAGGGGAAACACCATATATTTT
NA | NA | TRBJ2-1 | TRBV7-2 | CASSLGLTNEQFF | TGTGCCAGCAGCTTAGGACTAACCAATGAGCAGTTCTTC
TRBD2 | NA | TRBJ2-5 | TRBV12-5 | CASGRLAGAFETQYF | TGTGCTAGTGGTAGACTAGCGGGAGCGTTTGAGACCCAGTACTTC
NA | once | TRBJ1-2 | TRBV4-1 | CASSQDRGALGYGYTF | TGCGCCAGCAGCCAAGATCGGGGGGCGCTAGGGTATGGCTACACCTTC
NA | few | TRBJ1-5 | TRBV4-3 | CASSQEMSQPQHF | TGCGCCAGCAGCCAAGAAATGAGTCAGCCCCAGCATTTT
NA | NA | TRBJ1-1 | TRBV12-3/TRBV12-4 | CASTKGVPTEAFF | TGTGCCAGCACGAAAGGGGTCCCCACTGAAGCTTTCTTT
NA | NA | TRBJ1-5 | TRBV4-1 | CASRGSRVSNQPQHF | TGCGCCAGCAGGGGGAGTAGGGTTAGCAATCAGCCCCAGCATTTT
NA | NA | TRBJ2-3 | TRBV14 | CASSQDVGDTQYF | TGTGCCAGCAGCCAAGATGTCGGAGATACGCAGTATTTT
TRBD1 | NA | TRBJ1-6 | TRBV5-4 | CASSWYRGTQSPLHF | TGTGCCAGCAGCTGGTACAGGGGGACACAATCACCCCTCCACTTT